A selection of T cell receptor beta chains follows, all from one sample in a study of OX40 agonist ivuxolimab in advanced cancers. The assay was immunoSEQ multiplex PCR, and TCRdb's table has in-frame clones only and misses some. In the table there are 45,000 to 65,000 clones, about four fifths of which are singletons. This sample comprised CD4+ or CD8+ T cells sorted from blood, obtained in a trial of the OX40 agonist ivuxolimab. The receptor source for this set is an adult with an advanced solid tumor such as melanoma, head and neck, liver or kidney cancer. Each CDR3 is given with its conserved first and last residue. The D gene is left open where the match is weak. The size entry is marked missing in some rows and otherwise reads once, few, many or a size class.

TRBV7-8	NA	TRBJ2-2	NA	CASSLVQGSLAGELFF	TGTGCCAGCAGCTTAGTCCAGGGGAGTTTAGCCGGGGAGCTGTTTTTT
TRBV18	TRBD1	TRBJ2-7	once	CASSPLDRGEQYF	TGTGCCAGCTCACCTCTTGACAGGGGAGAGCAGTACTTC
TRBV2	NA	TRBJ2-1	few	CASSIAAEQFF	TGTGCCAGCAGTATAGCGGCCGAGCAGTTCTTC
TRBV11-2	NA	TRBJ2-7	NA	CASSLDPDEQYF	TGTGCCAGCAGTCTAGACCCCGACGAGCAGTACTTC
TRBV5-1	TRBD1	TRBJ1-2	NA	CASSFETGRTYTF	TGCGCCAGCAGCTTCGAGACAGGGCGTACCTACACCTTC
TRBV10-2	NA	TRBJ2-7	NA	CASSAAGLTYEQYF	TGCGCCAGCAGTGCGGCGGGGCTAACCTACGAGCAGTACTTC
TRBV9	NA	TRBJ1-5	once	CASSVLGGGQPQHF	TGTGCCAGCAGCGTACTCGGCGGGGGTCAGCCCCAGCATTTT
TRBV28	TRBD1	TRBJ2-5	NA	CASSYDRGPQETQYF	TGTGCCAGCAGCTATGACAGGGGGCCCCAAGAGACCCAGTACTTC
TRBV29-1	TRBD2	TRBJ2-5	few	CSLIAGGSQETQYF	TGCAGTCTAATAGCGGGAGGATCGCAAGAGACCCAGTACTTC
TRBV5-1	NA	TRBJ2-3	NA	CASSLGPGSTDTQYF	TGCGCCAGCAGCTTGGGGCCAGGCAGCACAGATACGCAGTATTTT
TRBV7-9	TRBD1	TRBJ1-6	few	CASSAGTGFYNSPLHF	TGTGCCAGCAGCGCCGGGACAGGGTTCTATAATTCACCCCTCCACTTT
TRBV2	NA	TRBJ2-1	NA	CASSVGGGGEQFF	TGTGCCAGCAGTGTGGGGGGAGGGGGTGAGCAGTTCTTC
TRBV5-1	NA	TRBJ2-7	NA	CASSSPSRGASYEQYF	TGCGCCAGCAGCTCCCCATCTCGGGGGGCCTCCTACGAGCAGTACTTC
TRBV5-4	NA	TRBJ2-5	once	CASSTPYRQPQETQYF	TGTGCCAGCAGCACCCCGTATCGACAGCCACAAGAGACCCAGTACTTC
TRBV7-2	NA	TRBJ2-1	NA	CASSLGGAFYNEQFF	TGTGCCAGCAGCTTAGGGGGGGCGTTCTACAATGAGCAGTTCTTC
TRBV19	TRBD1	TRBJ1-1	NA	CASSPRDRGNSNTEAFF	TGTGCCAGTAGTCCCAGGGACAGGGGCAACTCGAACACTGAAGCTTTCTTT
TRBV5-6	TRBD2	TRBJ2-1	NA	CASSLGGRAYNEQFF	TGTGCCAGCAGCTTGGGCGGGAGGGCCTACAATGAGCAGTTCTTC
TRBV6-6	NA	TRBJ1-2	NA	CASSSPSQGLYGYTF	TGTGCCAGCAGTAGCCCCTCCCAGGGGCTCTATGGCTACACCTTC
TRBV19	NA	TRBJ1-2	NA	CASSIPDRGYTF	TGTGCCAGTAGTATACCCGACAGGGGCTACACCTTC
TRBV18	TRBD2	TRBJ2-5	NA	CASSPGLQETQYF	TGTGCCAGCTCACCGGGACTACAAGAGACCCAGTACTTC
TRBV30	NA	TRBJ1-6	NA	CAWGDSDNSPLHF	TGTGCCTGGGGTGACAGTGATAATTCACCCCTCCACTTT
TRBV6-5	NA	TRBJ1-6	NA	CASRGTRRGSPLHF	TGTGCCAGCAGGGGGACAAGAAGGGGATCACCCCTCCACTTT
TRBV10-3	NA	TRBJ1-3	NA	CAIRGTLSGNTIYF	TGTGCCATCAGAGGGACCCTCTCTGGAAACACCATATATTTT
TRBV18	NA	TRBJ1-5	NA	CASSPFDSDSNQPQHF	TGTGCCAGCTCACCATTCGACAGCGATAGCAATCAGCCCCAGCATTTT
TRBV27	TRBD1	TRBJ1-2	NA	CASSSRDRALLGYGYTF	TGTGCCAGCAGTTCTCGGGACAGGGCCCTTCTTGGCTATGGCTACACCTTC
TRBV18	NA	TRBJ2-5	NA	CASSGQETQYF	TGTGCCAGCTCCGGACAAGAGACCCAGTACTTC
TRBV27	TRBD1	TRBJ1-2	NA	CASSLIGDRGAGYTF	TGTGCCAGCAGTTTAATTGGGGACAGGGGAGCTGGCTACACCTTC
TRBV29-1	TRBD1	TRBJ1-2	NA	CSVRQGSGGYTF	TGCAGCGTCCGACAGGGTTCGGGTGGCTACACCTTC
TRBV5-1	NA	TRBJ2-1	NA	CASSLGQYNEQFF	TGCGCCAGCAGCCTAGGACAATACAATGAGCAGTTCTTC
TRBV19	NA	TRBJ1-1	NA	CASRPRGRSSEDTEAFF	TGTGCCAGTAGGCCAAGAGGGCGAAGCTCGGAGGACACTGAAGCTTTCTTT
TRBV19	TRBD1	TRBJ2-5	few	CASSEWTGGKETQYF	TGTGCCAGTAGTGAATGGACAGGGGGCAAAGAGACCCAGTACTTC
TRBV4-3	TRBD2	TRBJ2-3	NA	CASSRTSVPTDTQYF	TGCGCCAGCAGCCGCACTAGCGTACCCACAGATACGCAGTATTTT
TRBV4-2	NA	TRBJ1-1	NA	CASSQDKVRERAFF	TGTGCCAGCAGCCAAGATAAAGTCCGGGAGAGAGCTTTCTTT
TRBV18	NA	TRBJ1-4	NA	CASSPPSPTNEKLFF	TGTGCCAGCTCACCACCTTCCCCAACTAATGAAAAACTGTTTTTT
TRBV19	NA	TRBJ1-5	few	CASSISGGGANQPQHF	TGTGCCAGTAGTATAAGTGGGGGCGGCGCGAATCAGCCCCAGCATTTT
TRBV27	NA	TRBJ1-2	NA	CASTLGPGNYGYTF	TGTGCCAGCACCCTCGGTCCGGGGAACTATGGCTACACCTTC
TRBV28	TRBD1	TRBJ2-3	NA	CASPPGTGIITDTQYF	TGTGCCAGCCCCCCGGGGACAGGGATTATCACAGATACGCAGTATTTT
TRBV11-3	NA	TRBJ2-2	NA	CASSLDLMGKENTGELFF	TGTGCCAGCAGCTTAGATCTGATGGGGAAGGAGAACACCGGGGAGCTGTTTTTT
TRBV5-4	NA	TRBJ2-1	NA	CASTRQIGSNEQFF	TGTGCCAGCACCCGACAGATAGGTTCGAATGAGCAGTTCTTC
TRBV19	TRBD1	TRBJ1-2	NA	CASRDRDRLNYGYTF	TGTGCCAGTAGGGACCGGGACAGACTAAACTATGGCTACACCTTC
TRBV2	NA	TRBJ1-1	NA	CASSSTGPSEAFF	TGTGCCAGCAGTTCCACAGGGCCTTCTGAAGCTTTCTTT
TRBV5-5	TRBD2	TRBJ2-1	few	CASSYRGGEPGSYNEQFF	TGTGCCAGCAGCTACCGTGGGGGGGAACCAGGCTCCTACAATGAGCAGTTCTTC
TRBV7-8	NA	TRBJ1-5	NA	CASSKKGSNQPQHF	TGTGCCAGCAGCAAAAAGGGGAGCAATCAGCCCCAGCATTTT
TRBV19	TRBD1	TRBJ1-2	NA	CASTPQGEGGYTF	TGTGCCAGTACCCCACAGGGGGAAGGAGGCTACACCTTC
TRBV5-4	TRBD1	TRBJ2-3	NA	CASSPETGAFGTDTQYF	TGTGCCAGCAGCCCAGAGACAGGGGCGTTTGGCACAGATACGCAGTATTTT